A single sample gave rise to the 17 T cell receptor beta chains below, sequenced in a study of CD8 T cells in ankylosing spondylitis. MiXCR was run by TCRdb on the 5' RACE reads, yielding one entry per CDR3 protein. The sample carries some 250,000 distinct CDR3 sequences, roughly a quarter recorded once. The specimen was blood, either unsorted or a sorted T cell fraction (not recorded which). The receptors come from a male donor with ankylosing spondylitis or in good health (not recorded which).

This clonotype appeared many times. This chain joins TRBV29-1 and TRBJ1-4; the D gene is possibly TRBD1 (5 bases). Germline V lookup: CDR1 SQVTM, CDR2 ANQGSEA. V was cut by 2 bases and J by 7 bases, with 11 bases left in between. This CDR3 has 13 amino acids. DNA of the CDR3: TGCAGCGTTGAAAATCAGGGTGGTGAAAAACTGTTTTTT. Translating it yields CSVENQGGEKLFF.

The rearrangement uses TRBV6-1 and TRBJ2-7; possibly TRBD2 for D (5 bases). Per germline, CDR1 MNHNS and CDR2 SASEGT. Trimming shortened V by 2 bases and J by 9 bases, and 17 bases separated the two germline ends. There are 14 residues in the CDR3. CDR3 sequence reads: CASSEPAFRGGQYF. DNA for the CDR3: TGTGCCAGCAGTGAACCGGCGTTTCGGGGTGGGCAGTACTTC.

Ten or more counts support this clonotype. The chain recombines TRBV6-5 with TRBJ2-2; a weak D match, TRBD1 (5 bases). The length of the CDR3 is 15 residues. The germline gives CDR1 MNHEY, CDR2 SVGAGI. Trimming pared 3 bases from V and 5 bases from J, leaving 13 bases between. CDR3 DNA sequence: TGTGCCAGCAGTTATGGTCAGGGTCGGACCGGGGAGCTGTTTTTT. The encoded protein is CASSYGQGRTGELFF.

This clonotype was observed many times. The chain carries TRBV29-1 and TRBJ1-3; D gene uncertain. CDR1 and CDR2 from the germline V gene are SQVTM and ANQGSEA. The length of the CDR3 is 12 residues. Trimming took off 5 bases at V and 8 bases at J, with 13 bases between the two ends. The CDR3 DNA sequence: TGCAGCGTTCTTGCAGAGGGAGACACCATATATTTT. This translates into CSVLAEGDTIYF.

The chain couples TRBV9 to TRBJ2-1, with 7 positions matching TRBD1. V was pared by 0 bases and J by 6 bases, with 9 bases of the junction left unmatched. Germline V CDR1 and CDR2: SGDLS, YYNGEE. The CDR3 totals 16 residues. The CDR3 DNA is TGTGCCAGCAGCGTAGAACAGGGGACCCTCTCCAATGAGCAGTTCTTC. Translating gives CASSVEQGTLSNEQFF.

The J gene is TRBJ2-5, the V gene TRBV6-5; D uncertain. Trimming cost V 6 bases and J 4 bases, with 9 bases left between them. The CDR3 runs 12 residues. Germline assignment: CDR1 MNHEY and CDR2 SVGAGI. The chain's CDR3 is CASSPTRETQYF. The CDR3 bases are TGTGCCAGCAGCCCCACACGAGAGACCCAGTACTTC.

Ten or more counts support this clonotype. V is TRBV12-3 or TRBV12-4 and J is TRBJ2-3; D possibly corresponds to TRBD2 (6 bases). V lost 1 base to trimming and J lost 5 bases, with 16 bases between them. The CDR3 totals 16 residues. CDR3 sequence: CASSLGVGGAGDTQYF. In DNA, the CDR3 is TGTGCCAGCAGTTTAGGAGTGGGCGGGGCCGGAGATACGCAGTATTTT.

This clonotype was seen repeatedly, ten times or more. The V gene is TRBV12-3 or TRBV12-4, the J gene TRBJ2-2; maybe TRBD2 (7 bases). This CDR3 is 16 amino acids long. Trimming cost V 0 bases and J 0 bases, with 8 bases left between them. The DNA for the CDR3 is TGTGCCAGCAGTTTAGCGGGGGGGCCGAACACCGGGGAGCTGTTTTTT. It specifies CASSLAGGPNTGELFF.

This clonotype has more than one count but fewer than ten. This rearrangement joins TRBV4-1 to TRBJ2-7, with D possibly being TRBD2 (6 bases). Trimming cost V 1 base and J 6 bases, with 16 bases left between them. CDR1 is MGHRA and CDR2 is YSYEKL in the germline V gene. The CDR3 covers 15 residues. The CDR3 reads CASSQGLSSDAEQYF. DNA for the CDR3: TGCGCCAGCAGCCAAGGGTTGTCTAGCGATGCCGAGCAGTACTTC.

The rearrangement links TRBV28 to TRBJ2-2; no clear D gene. Germline CDR1 reads MDHEN; CDR2 reads SYDVKM. The CDR3 spans 13 residues. The germline V and J ends were trimmed by 7 bases and 0 bases, with 6 bases remaining between them. The CDR3 nucleotides are TGTGCCAGCACCCAGGCGAACACCGGGGAGCTGTTTTTT. The encoded protein is CASTQANTGELFF. Full variable domain (outside the CDR3, taken from reference TRBV28 and TRBJ2-2): DVKVTQSSRYLVKRTGEKVFLECVQDMDHENMFWYRQDPGLGLRLIYFSYDVKMKEKGDIPEGYSVSREKKERFSLILESASTNQTSMYLCASTQANTGELFFGEGSRLTVL.

The sample holds many counts of this clonotype. The gene calls are TRBV12-3 or TRBV12-4 and TRBJ2-1, with 8 bases lining up with TRBD1. CDR3 length: 13 amino acids. Trimming removed 4 bases from V and 6 bases from J; junction bases left unmatched: 2. This CDR3 is CASSWTGLNEQFF. Written as DNA, the CDR3 is TGTGCCAGCAGTTGGACAGGGCTCAATGAGCAGTTCTTC.

The chain recombines TRBV6-1 with TRBJ1-2; D not certain. The CDR3 is 15 amino acids. Germline CDR1 MNHNS, CDR2 SASEGT. The V gene lost 7 bases and the J gene lost 4 bases, with 19 bases spanning the gap. The chain's CDR3 is CASKGLSQPLYGYTF. The CDR3 DNA sequence: TGTGCCAGCAAAGGACTCTCACAGCCTCTCTATGGCTACACCTTC.

This clonotype has at least ten counts. The CDR3 protein is CASSPGGDTQYF. The CDR3 region has the DNA TGTGCCAGCAGCCCCGGGGGGGATACGCAGTATTTT. This chain uses TRBV3-1 with TRBJ2-3, with 7 nucleotides matching TRBD2. V lost 4 bases and J lost 6; bases outside the gene matches: 1. CDR1 LGHDT and CDR2 YNNKEL come from the germline V gene (reference sequence). The CDR3 runs to 12 residues.

This clonotype was found many times. The chain is built from TRBV12-3 or TRBV12-4 and TRBJ2-3; 7 nucleotides line up with TRBD1. The CDR3 sequence is 15 residues long. J was trimmed by 1 base and V by 5 bases; bases with no gene match: 6. The chain's CDR3 is CASSPDRVGTDTQYF. DNA of the CDR3: TGTGCCAGCAGTCCTGACAGGGTGGGCACAGATACGCAGTATTTT.

This clonotype showed up many times. The chain has TRBV20-1 and TRBJ2-7; weak D call: TRBD1 (6 bases). In germline, CDR1 is DFQATT, CDR2 SNEGSKA (reference sequence). The CDR3 has 16 residues. V was trimmed by 0 bases and J by 2 bases, leaving 17 bases between them. The CDR3 loop is CSARDLAHKGAYEQYF. The CDR3 DNA is TGCAGTGCTAGAGATCTGGCCCACAAGGGGGCCTACGAGCAGTACTTC.

This clonotype was seen at least ten times. This chain's CDR3 is CSAAQGNTEAFF. DNA for the CDR3: TGCAGTGCTGCCCAGGGGAACACTGAAGCTTTCTTT. The genes are TRBV20-1 and TRBJ1-1, with D possibly being TRBD1 (5 bases). CDR3 size: 12 residues. Between the trimmed V and J ends, which lost 5 bases and 1 base, there was a span of 8 bases. The germline CDR1 and CDR2 sequences are DFQATT and SNEGSKA (reference sequence).

There are many counts of this clonotype. The genes are TRBV12-3 or TRBV12-4 and TRBJ2-7, with D uncertain. The V and J ends lost 3 bases and 2 bases respectively, with 11 bases between them. This CDR3 region has 14 residues. CDR3 bases: TGTGCCAGCAGTTTGGACCGACGCCCCTACGAGCAGTACTTC. This codes for CASSLDRRPYEQYF.